This T cell receptor beta chain derives from a study of blood T cells in healthy people across ages. Regarding the study as a whole: Long-lived and aged donors differed, with more naive CD4+ cells and higher diversity in the long-lived.

CDR1 is LNHNV, CDR2 YYDKDF, per germline (reference sequence). Trimming pared 0 bases from V and 9 bases from J, leaving 17 bases between. The CDR3 runs to 15 residues. Using a J-beta primer mix together with a sample-barcoded 5' primer, a second PCR was run for about 7 to 12 cycles. TCRdb analysed the 5' RACE reads with MiXCR anew, one entry per CDR3 protein. The table has roughly 1.6 million distinct CDR3 sequences, 34% seen once. This clonotype was observed a few times. Its specificity is not known. The material sequenced was blood. This sequence was found in a woman aged 25 to 39 in good health. This rearrangement joins TRBV15 to TRBJ1-2; D not certain. CDR3 DNA sequence: TGTGCCACCAGCAGAGATCGTTCGGCGGCAGAAAGCTACACCTTC. It is translated as CATSRDRSAAESYTF.